This T cell receptor beta chain was retrieved from a study of T-cell memory formation after mild COVID-19. Study details: TCR clusters largely stayed donor specific.

Broader study findings: Memory sampled before infection contained some responding clones, suggesting cross-reactive memory joined. Among CD4+ contracting clones, most were CM and EM, and CD8+ ones EMRA.

The trim removed 4 bases at V and 7 bases at J, leaving 8 bases unmatched. This CDR3 spans 15 amino acids. CDR1 is SGHRS, CDR2 YFSETQ, per germline. MiXCR was run by TCRdb on the 5' RACE reads, yielding one entry per CDR3 protein. The sample has about 190,000 distinct CDR3 sequences; around 18% are singletons. In this sample, this clonotype turned up a few times. Its specificity is not known. This chain connects TRBV5-1 to TRBJ1-6; 7 bases fit TRBD1. Sequencing input: PBMCs or a T cell subset sorted from them (not recorded which). This clonotype was sampled from an adult woman who had mild COVID-19 (a few samples of this study predate the infection). Cell type and time point are not known. The CDR3, as DNA: TGCGCCAGCAGCAAGGAGGGGGCTAAGAATTCACCCCTCCACTTT. As protein: CASSKEGAKNSPLHF.